The clone carrying this T cell receptor beta chain was picked up a small number of times. This CDR3 has 14 amino acids. The V and J ends lost 1 base and 8 bases respectively, with 14 bases between them. Germline assignment: CDR1 MNHNS and CDR2 SASEGT. Upon completion of the reaction, proliferating CFSE-low responders, both CD3+CD4+ and CD3+CD8+, were sorted. These data belong to a study of graft-versus-host responses after intestinal transplantation. Overall study findings and caveats: Patients with graft-donor T cell macrochimerism had high graft-versus-host to host-versus-graft clonal ratios in allografts.

TCRdb keeps only in-frame clones here, not all; method: immunoSEQ multiplex PCR. The table includes about 8,600 clones, roughly 31% detected once. This sequence joins TRBV6-1 and TRBJ1-2; no clear D. This TCR came from a human patient who received an intestinal transplant. The material sequenced was alloreactive CD4+ T cells from a mixed lymphocyte reaction culture, taken before intestinal transplant. As for subset: CFSE-low proliferating T cells sorted from roughly six-day pre-transplant mixed lymphocyte reaction (GvH or HvG direction). Written as DNA, the CDR3 is TGTGCCAGCAGTGAAGAGCCGAGATCTCACGGCTACACCTTC. Translation gives CASSEEPRSHGYTF.